The 2 T cell receptor beta chains presented below share a single source sample, sequenced in a study of T cells in Graves' hyperthyroidism and ophthalmopathy (dated by TCRdb to the late 2010s). The library was produced with multiplex PCR. The reads were generated on an Illumina HiSeq 2000. The TCR beta CDR3 regions were amplified from RNA transcripts. A first-round RT-PCR of the TCR CDR3 used the HTBI primer set with the Qiagen OneStep RT-PCR kit. TCRdb itself trimmed the public reads at Q25 with fastp, ran MiXCR and retained productive beta chains. Every distinct CDR3 protein forms one entry, paired with its most common genes and DNA. Present in this sample are a few hundred thousand distinct CDR3 sequences, about 43% of which were seen just once. The ten largest clones add up to 7.5% to 8.5% of the sample. Sequenced: peripheral blood or thyroid tissue (not recorded which). The receptor source for this set is a woman under 30 with Graves' hyperthyroidism.

This clonotype was counted at least ten times. The rearrangement joins TRBV7-2 to TRBJ1-6, with 8 bases that match TRBD1. Germline lookup yields CDR1 SGHTA and CDR2 FQGNSA. V dropped 7 bases and J dropped 7; count of bases not matched to a gene: 9. The CDR3 sequence is 15 residues long. The CDR3 region has the DNA TGTGCCAGCACCCCTCAGGGGGCGCTGAATTCACCCCTCCACTTT. Residues: CASTPQGALNSPLHF. Together with reference TRBV7-2 and TRBJ1-6, the CDR3 gives the full variable domain: GAGVSQSPSNKVTEKGKDVELRCDPISGHTALYWYRQSLGQGLEFLIYFQGNSAPDKSGLPSDRFSAERTGGSVSTLTIQRTQQEDSAVYLCASTPQGALNSPLHFGNGTRLTVT.

The rearrangement uses TRBV6-1 and TRBJ2-6, with TRBD2 as a possible D gene (6 bases). Germline-derived CDR1 and CDR2 are MNHNS and SASEGT. The CDR3 is made up of 16 amino acids. With 4 bases removed from V and 0 bases from J, the gap between germline ends came to 10 bases. As DNA, the CDR3 is TGTGCCAGCAGTGTCCCCGGGGGCTCTGGGGCCAACGTCCTGACTTTC. Its translation: CASSVPGGSGANVLTF.